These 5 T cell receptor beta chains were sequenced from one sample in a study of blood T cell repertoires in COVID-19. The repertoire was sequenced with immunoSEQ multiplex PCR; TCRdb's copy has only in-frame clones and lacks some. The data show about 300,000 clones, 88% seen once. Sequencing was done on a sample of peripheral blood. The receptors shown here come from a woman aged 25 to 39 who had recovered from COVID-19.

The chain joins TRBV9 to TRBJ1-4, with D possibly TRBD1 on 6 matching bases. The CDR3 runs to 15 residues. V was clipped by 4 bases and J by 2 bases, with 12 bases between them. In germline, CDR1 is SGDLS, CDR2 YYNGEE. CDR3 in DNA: TGTGCCAGCAGCACCACAGGGTTGACTAATGAAAAACTGTTTTTT. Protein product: CASSTTGLTNEKLFF.

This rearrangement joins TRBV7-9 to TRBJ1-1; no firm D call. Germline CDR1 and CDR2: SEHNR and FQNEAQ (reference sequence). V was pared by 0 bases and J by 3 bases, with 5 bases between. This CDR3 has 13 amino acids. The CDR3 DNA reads TGTGCCAGCAGCTTAGCTCAGGACACTGAAGCTTTCTTT. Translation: CASSLAQDTEAFF.

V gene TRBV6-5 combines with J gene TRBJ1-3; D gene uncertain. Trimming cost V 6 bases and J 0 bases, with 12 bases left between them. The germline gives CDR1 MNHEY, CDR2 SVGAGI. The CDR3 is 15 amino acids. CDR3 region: CASRWRAVSGNTIYF. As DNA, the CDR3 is TGTGCCAGCAGATGGAGGGCAGTCTCTGGAAACACCATATATTTT.

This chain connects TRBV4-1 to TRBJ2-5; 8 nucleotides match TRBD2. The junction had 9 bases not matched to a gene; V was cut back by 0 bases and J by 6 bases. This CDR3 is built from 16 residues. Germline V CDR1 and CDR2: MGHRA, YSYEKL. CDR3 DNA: TGCGCCAGCAGCCAAGATACCGGGGGGGCCCTAAAGACCCAGTACTTC. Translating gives CASSQDTGGALKTQYF.

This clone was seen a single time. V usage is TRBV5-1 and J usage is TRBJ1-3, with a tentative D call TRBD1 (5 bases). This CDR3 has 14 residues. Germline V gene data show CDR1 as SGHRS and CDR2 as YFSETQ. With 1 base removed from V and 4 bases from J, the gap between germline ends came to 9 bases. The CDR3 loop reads CASSLSGRGNTIYF. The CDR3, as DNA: TGCGCCAGCAGCTTGTCAGGGAGGGGAAACACCATATATTTT.